This TCR beta chain was identified in a study of vaccination effects on CD4 cells after COVID-19. With the ViraFEST assay, the study expanded antigen-specific CD4+ T cells using viral peptide pools, then sequenced them. A 10-day culture period preceded the isolation of CD4+ T cells. Participants completed two doses of the BNT162b2 or mRNA-1273 vaccine. This CDR3 is 16 amino acids long. The germline gives CDR1 SGHRS, CDR2 YFSETQ. J was trimmed by 3 bases and V by 0 bases; bases with no gene match: 4. Profiling relied on immunoSEQ multiplex PCR, and the TCRdb table lists in-frame clones only, not all of them. In the table there are some 30,000 clones, approximately 60% of which are singletons. In the case of this clone: As yet, its antigen is unknown.

The chain is built from TRBV5-1 and TRBJ1-4; 8 bases are a match to TRBD1. The specimen comprised CD4+ T cells from PBMCs cultured with SARS-CoV-2 spike peptides, sampled after COVID-19 vaccination. The TCR sequence derives from a human donor who received a COVID-19 vaccine. The CDR3 sequence: CASSLGWTGPNEKLFF. CDR3 DNA sequence: TGCGCCAGCAGCTTGGGGTGGACAGGGCCTAATGAAAAACTGTTTTTT.